Listed below are T cell receptor beta chains from one sample, sequenced in a study of graft-versus-host responses after intestinal transplantation. Method: immunoSEQ multiplex PCR; TCRdb's copy keeps in-frame clones and lacks some. The sample consists of roughly 100,000 clones, around 91% of them appearing once. These receptors' antigens are unknown. Here the sequenced sample was unstimulated CD4+ T cells sorted from spleen or lymph node cells, taken before transplant. These receptors were taken from a human donor who was the organ donor for an intestinal transplant. The CDR3 runs from the conserved cysteine through the conserved F or W. Some rows mark clone size as missing; the rest say once, few, many or name a class of expanded clone.

clone_size	v_call	j_call	cdr3_aa
.	TRBV27	TRBJ1-4	CASSRLGTNEKLFF
.	TRBV7-2	TRBJ2-7	CASSLSGIPYYEQYF
.	TRBV18	TRBJ1-6	CASSPDSSSYNSPLHF
.	TRBV5-4	TRBJ2-2	CASSLGQGASTGELFF
.	TRBV18	TRBJ2-7	CASSPQAGETYEQYF
few	TRBV19	TRBJ1-1	CASSIGRGNTEAFF
.	TRBV6-1	.	CAIQRHNPSYEQYF
.	TRBV11-2	TRBJ2-3	CASTLLLRQGKTDTQYF
.	TRBV19	TRBJ1-2	CASSSGGGWFYGYTF
.	TRBV18	TRBJ2-6	CASSPQGASVSGANVLTF
.	TRBV7-9	TRBJ2-1	CASSLRGGGLAAMYNEQFF
.	TRBV2	TRBJ1-1	CASSPGRGGDMNTEAFF
.	TRBV2	TRBJ1-1	CASKKGGPNTEAFF
.	TRBV25-1	TRBJ1-1	CASRETGLNTEAFF